Listed here are 11 T cell receptor beta chains from one sample, sequenced in a study of blood T cell repertoires in COVID-19. The assay was immunoSEQ multiplex PCR, and TCRdb's table has in-frame clones only and misses some. The table shows a few hundred thousand clones, with around nine tenths occurring only once. Sequences were obtained from PBMCs or T cells enriched from blood (not recorded which). The receptors derive from a woman in her thirties or forties who had recovered from COVID-19.

The chain combines TRBV19 with TRBJ2-3, with D possibly matching TRBD2 (5 bases). Germline loops: CDR1 LNHDA, CDR2 SQIVND (reference sequence). Trimming took 4 bases from V and 3 from J, leaving 11 bases between them. The CDR3 has 14 amino acids. CDR3 in amino acids: CASSTPGWTDTQYF. CDR3 DNA: TGTGCCAGTAGTACCCCGGGGTGGACAGATACGCAGTATTTT.

The CDR3 coding sequence is TGTGCCAGCAGCCGCCGCCTGACGACAGGGGGGTTGTACGAGCAGTACTTC. Translated, it gives CASSRRLTTGGLYEQYF. The rearrangement uses TRBV11-2 and TRBJ2-7; 9 bases align to TRBD1. Germline CDR1 SGHAT, CDR2 FQNNGV. V gave up 5 bases and J gave up 4 bases; unmatched junction bases: 15. The CDR3 is 17 residues long.

The gene calls are TRBV10-3 and TRBJ1-5, with a weak D call TRBD1 (5 bases). Trimming removed 3 bases at V and 4 bases at J, with 10 bases between. The CDR3 has 14 residues. The germline gives CDR1 ENHRY, CDR2 SYGVKD. In DNA form, the CDR3 reads TGTGCCATCAGTGAAAGGGACTTAAATCAGCCCCAGCATTTT. Protein sequence: CAISERDLNQPQHF.

This chain connects TRBV10-3 to TRBJ2-7, with 9 nucleotides matching TRBD2. The CDR3 loop spans 16 amino acids. V was clipped by 1 base and J by 2 bases; unmatched bases: 6. CDR1 is ENHRY, CDR2 SYGVKD, per germline. CDR3 nucleotide sequence: TGTGCCATCAGTGAGTTTCCTAGCGGGGCTCCCTACGAGCAGTACTTC. Translating it yields CAISEFPSGAPYEQYF.

The V call is TRBV12-2, the J call TRBJ1-4; the table's D gene call, TRBD1, was not cross checked with the DNA. TRBV12-2 is deemed a pseudogene. The CDR3 loop spans 16 amino acids. This CDR3 is CASRLVGRDRAEKLFF. As DNA, the CDR3 is TGTGCAAGTCGCTTAGTAGGCCGGGACAGGGCGGAAAAACTGTTTTTT.

The chain has TRBV19 and TRBJ1-4; possibly TRBD1 for D (6 bases). The CDR3 is 15 amino acids. Trimming stripped 6 bases from V and 10 bases from J, with 21 bases between. Germline V CDR1 and CDR2: LNHDA, SQIVND (reference sequence). CDR3 sequence: CASSPPGQGGLKLFF. CDR3 nucleotide sequence: TGTGCCAGTAGCCCCCCAGGACAAGGGGGTCTAAAACTGTTTTTT. The whole variable domain, remainder taken from reference TRBV19 and TRBJ1-4, is DGGITQSPKYLFRKEGQNVTLSCEQNLNHDAMYWYRQDPGQGLRLIYYSQIVNDFQKGDIAEGYSVSREKKESFPLTVTSAQKNPTAFYLCASSPPGQGGLKLFFGSGTQLSVL.

This sequence joins TRBV7-3 and TRBJ2-3; 10 positions agree with TRBD2. V lost 5 bases, J lost 3 bases, and 14 bases stayed unmatched. The length of the CDR3 is 18 residues. Per germline, CDR1 SGHTA and CDR2 FQGTGA. CDR3 bases: TGTGCCAGCAGCCAGGCGAAGCTAGCGGGAGTGGGAACAGATACGCAGTATTTT. It is translated as CASSQAKLAGVGTDTQYF.

CDR3 DNA: TGCGCCAGCAGCCACGTAGGAAGGGGCCCGAACACCGGGGAGCTGTTTTTT. This codes for CASSHVGRGPNTGELFF. The chain has TRBV4-1 and TRBJ2-2; tentative D call: TRBD1 (5 bases). Germline lookup yields CDR1 MGHRA and CDR2 YSYEKL. The ends were cut back, 3 bases at V and 0 bases at J, with 14 bases in the middle. The CDR3 spans 17 residues.

This clone appeared once. CDR3 DNA sequence: TGTGCCAGCAGCCCCTTTCCAATTGACAGAGCTGGAAACACCATATATTTT. It codes for CASSPFPIDRAGNTIYF. This chain connects TRBV3-1 (or the pseudogene TRBV3-2) to TRBJ1-3, with TRBD1 as a possible D gene (5 bases). Trimming shortened V by 4 bases and J by 2 bases, and 18 bases separated the two germline ends. This CDR3 has 17 residues. Germline V gene data show CDR1 as LGHDT and CDR2 as YNNKEL (reference sequence).

This clone is a singleton in its sample. The chain has TRBV10-1 and TRBJ1-2, with D unresolved. This CDR3 has 14 amino acids. The germline gives CDR1 WNHNN, CDR2 SYGVQD (reference sequence). V was trimmed by 6 bases and J by 4 bases, leaving 15 bases between them. CDR3: CASSHGGGGYGYTF. Written as DNA, the CDR3 is TGCGCCAGCAGCCACGGTGGTGGTGGCTATGGCTACACCTTC.

This chain joins TRBV28 and TRBJ1-4, with TRBD1 identical over 7 bases. J was trimmed by 7 bases and V by 6 bases; bases with no gene match: 8. Germline V gives CDR1 MDHEN, CDR2 SYDVKM. The CDR3 runs 14 residues. As DNA, the CDR3 is TGTGCCAGCAGCCGAGGACAGGTTGGTGAAAAACTGTTTTTT. Translating it yields CASSRGQVGEKLFF.